The present T cell receptor (beta chain) was sequenced within a study of T cell changes during pregnancy in multiple sclerosis. V dropped 5 bases and J dropped 3; count of bases not matched to a gene: 4. Looked up from germline, CDR1 is SGHKS and CDR2 is YYEKEE (reference sequence). There are 13 residues in the CDR3. TCRdb keeps only in-frame clones here, not all; method: immunoSEQ multiplex PCR. The data show 35,000 to 45,000 clones, with 92% seen just once and 1% to 1.5% held by the top ten. The genes are TRBV5-5 and TRBJ1-1, with 7 bases aligning to TRBD1. The receptor's source is a female donor with multiple sclerosis, enrolled in a pregnancy study. The sample comprised peripheral blood. For the CDR3, the DNA is TGTGCCAGCAGGCCAGGGGGTTACACTGAAGCTTTCTTT. It yields the protein CASRPGGYTEAFF.